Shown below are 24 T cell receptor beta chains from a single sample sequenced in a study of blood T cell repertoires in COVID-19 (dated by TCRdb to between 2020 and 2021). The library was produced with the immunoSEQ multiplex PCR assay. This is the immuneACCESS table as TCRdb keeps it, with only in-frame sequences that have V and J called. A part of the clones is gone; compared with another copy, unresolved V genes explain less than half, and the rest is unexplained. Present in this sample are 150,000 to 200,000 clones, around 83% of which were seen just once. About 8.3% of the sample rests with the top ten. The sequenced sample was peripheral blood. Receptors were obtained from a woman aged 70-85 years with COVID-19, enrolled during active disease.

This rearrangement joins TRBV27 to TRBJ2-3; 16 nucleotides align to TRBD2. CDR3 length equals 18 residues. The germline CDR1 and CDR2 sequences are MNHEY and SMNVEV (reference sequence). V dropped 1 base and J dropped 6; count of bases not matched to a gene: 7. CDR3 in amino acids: CASSLLGLAGGGRDTQYF. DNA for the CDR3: TGTGCCAGCAGTTTATTGGGACTAGCGGGAGGGGGCAGGGATACGCAGTATTTT.

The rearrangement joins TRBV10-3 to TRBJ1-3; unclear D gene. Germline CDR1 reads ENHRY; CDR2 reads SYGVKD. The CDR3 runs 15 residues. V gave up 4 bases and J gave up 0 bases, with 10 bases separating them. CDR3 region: CAISGALSSGNTIYF. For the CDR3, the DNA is TGTGCCATCAGTGGGGCCCTCAGCTCTGGAAACACCATATATTTT.

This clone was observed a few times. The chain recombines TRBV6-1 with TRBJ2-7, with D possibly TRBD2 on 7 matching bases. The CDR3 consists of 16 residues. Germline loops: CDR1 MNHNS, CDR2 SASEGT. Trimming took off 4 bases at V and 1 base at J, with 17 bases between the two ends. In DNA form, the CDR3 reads TGTGCCAGCAGTGGGGGGCTAGCGGCAGTTTCCTACGAGCAGTACTTC. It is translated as CASSGGLAAVSYEQYF.

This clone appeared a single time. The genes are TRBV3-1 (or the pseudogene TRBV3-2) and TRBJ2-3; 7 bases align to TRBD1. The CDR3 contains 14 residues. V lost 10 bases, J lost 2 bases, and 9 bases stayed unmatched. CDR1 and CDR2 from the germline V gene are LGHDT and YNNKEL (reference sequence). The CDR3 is CATTKRGHTDTQYF. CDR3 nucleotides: TGTGCCACCACGAAGAGGGGGCACACAGATACGCAGTATTTT.

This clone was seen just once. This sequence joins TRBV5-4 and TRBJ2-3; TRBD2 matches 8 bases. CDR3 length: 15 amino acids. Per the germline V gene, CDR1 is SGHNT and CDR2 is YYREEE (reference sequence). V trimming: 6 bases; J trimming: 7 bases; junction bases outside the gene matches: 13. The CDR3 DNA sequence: TGTGCCAGCACCCTGCTAGCGGGTACTCCTTATACGCAGTATTTT. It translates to CASTLLAGTPYTQYF.

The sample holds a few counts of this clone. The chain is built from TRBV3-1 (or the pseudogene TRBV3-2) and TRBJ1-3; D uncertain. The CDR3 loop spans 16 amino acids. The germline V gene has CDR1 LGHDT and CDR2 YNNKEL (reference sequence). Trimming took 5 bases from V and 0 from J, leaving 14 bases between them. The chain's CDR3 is CASSYGSTISGNTIYF. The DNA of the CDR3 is TGTGCCAGCAGCTATGGGAGCACAATCTCTGGAAACACCATATATTTT.

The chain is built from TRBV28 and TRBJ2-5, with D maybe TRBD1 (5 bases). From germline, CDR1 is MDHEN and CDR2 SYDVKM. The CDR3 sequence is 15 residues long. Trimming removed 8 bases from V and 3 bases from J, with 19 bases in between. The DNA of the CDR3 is TGTGCCAGCCGTGACTCCGGGCAGGGAAAAGAGACCCAGTACTTC. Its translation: CASRDSGQGKETQYF.

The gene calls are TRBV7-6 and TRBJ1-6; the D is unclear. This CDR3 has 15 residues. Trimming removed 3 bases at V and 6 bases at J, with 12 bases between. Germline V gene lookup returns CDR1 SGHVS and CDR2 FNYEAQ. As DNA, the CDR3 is TGTGCCAGCAGCTTCGGTAACAGAGCTAATTCACCCCTCCACTTT. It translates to CASSFGNRANSPLHF.

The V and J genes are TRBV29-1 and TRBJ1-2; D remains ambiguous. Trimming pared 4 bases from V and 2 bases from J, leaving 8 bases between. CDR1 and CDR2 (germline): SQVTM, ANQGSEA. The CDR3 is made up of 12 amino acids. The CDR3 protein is CSVGSQNYGYTF. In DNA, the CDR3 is TGCAGCGTTGGAAGTCAGAACTATGGCTACACCTTC.

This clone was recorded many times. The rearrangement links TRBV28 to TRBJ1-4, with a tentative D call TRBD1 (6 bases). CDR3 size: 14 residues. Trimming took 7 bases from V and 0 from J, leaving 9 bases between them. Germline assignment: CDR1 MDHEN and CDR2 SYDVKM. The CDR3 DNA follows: TGTGCCAGCAAGGGACATGCAACTAATGAAAAACTGTTTTTT. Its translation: CASKGHATNEKLFF.

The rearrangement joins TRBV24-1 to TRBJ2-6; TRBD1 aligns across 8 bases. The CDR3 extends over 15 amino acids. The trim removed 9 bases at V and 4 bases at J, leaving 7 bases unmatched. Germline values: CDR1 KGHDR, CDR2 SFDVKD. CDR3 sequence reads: CATGRTGIGANVLTF. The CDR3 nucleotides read TGTGCCACCGGCCGGACAGGGATCGGGGCCAACGTCCTGACTTTC.

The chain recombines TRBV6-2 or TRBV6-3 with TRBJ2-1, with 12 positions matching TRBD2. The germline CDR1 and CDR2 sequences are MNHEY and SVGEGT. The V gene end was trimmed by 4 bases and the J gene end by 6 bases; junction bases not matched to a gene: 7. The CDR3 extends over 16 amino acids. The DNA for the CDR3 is TGTGCCAGCAGTTTTCCGGGACTAGCGGGTCGCAATGAGCAGTTCTTC. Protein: CASSFPGLAGRNEQFF.

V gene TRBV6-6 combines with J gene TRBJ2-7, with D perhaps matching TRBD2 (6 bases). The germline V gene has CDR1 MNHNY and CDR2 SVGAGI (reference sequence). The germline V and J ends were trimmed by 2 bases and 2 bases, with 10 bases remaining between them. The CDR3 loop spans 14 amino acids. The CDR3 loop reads CASSYERRAYEQYF. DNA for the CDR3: TGTGCCAGCAGTTACGAACGGAGGGCCTACGAGCAGTACTTC.

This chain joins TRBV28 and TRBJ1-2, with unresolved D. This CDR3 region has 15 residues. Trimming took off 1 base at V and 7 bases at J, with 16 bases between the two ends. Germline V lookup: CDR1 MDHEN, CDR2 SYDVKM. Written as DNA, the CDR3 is TGTGCCAGCAGTTTATTAGAGGGCCGGCGCGTTGGCTACACCTTC. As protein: CASSLLEGRRVGYTF.

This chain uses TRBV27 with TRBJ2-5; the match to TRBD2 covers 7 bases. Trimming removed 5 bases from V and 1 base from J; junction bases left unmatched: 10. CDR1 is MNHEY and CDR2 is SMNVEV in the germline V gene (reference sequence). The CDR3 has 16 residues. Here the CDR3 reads CASSRSAGAGQETQYF. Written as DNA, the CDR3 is TGTGCCAGCAGTCGGTCTGCGGGAGCGGGCCAAGAGACCCAGTACTTC.

The CDR3, as DNA: TGTGCCAGCAGTTTAGCTAGCGGGACCTCTTCGGAGCAGTACTTC. It specifies CASSLASGTSSEQYF. The chain is built from TRBV28 and TRBJ2-7, with 9 positions matching TRBD2. Per the germline V gene, CDR1 is MDHEN and CDR2 is SYDVKM. The CDR3 is 15 residues long. Germline trimming cut 2 bases from V and 7 bases from J; bases unmatched to any gene: 9.

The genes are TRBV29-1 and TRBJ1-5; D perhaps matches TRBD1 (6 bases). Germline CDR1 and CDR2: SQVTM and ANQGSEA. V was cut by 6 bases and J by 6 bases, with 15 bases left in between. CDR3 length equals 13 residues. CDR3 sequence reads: CSVDGTNGQPQHF. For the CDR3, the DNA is TGCAGCGTCGACGGGACAAATGGTCAGCCCCAGCATTTT.

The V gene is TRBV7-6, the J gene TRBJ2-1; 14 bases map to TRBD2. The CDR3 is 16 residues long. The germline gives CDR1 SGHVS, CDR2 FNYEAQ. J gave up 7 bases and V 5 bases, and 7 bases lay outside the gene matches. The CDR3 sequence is CASSKGLAGGSNEQFF. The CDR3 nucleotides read TGTGCCAGCAGCAAAGGACTAGCGGGAGGAAGTAATGAGCAGTTCTTC.

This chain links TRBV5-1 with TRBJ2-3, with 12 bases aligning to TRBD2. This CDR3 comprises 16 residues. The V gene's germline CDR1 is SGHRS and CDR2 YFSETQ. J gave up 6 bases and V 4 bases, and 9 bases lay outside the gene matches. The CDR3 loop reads CASSAASGRARDTQYF. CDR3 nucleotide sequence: TGCGCCAGCAGCGCCGCTAGCGGGAGGGCCCGGGATACGCAGTATTTT.

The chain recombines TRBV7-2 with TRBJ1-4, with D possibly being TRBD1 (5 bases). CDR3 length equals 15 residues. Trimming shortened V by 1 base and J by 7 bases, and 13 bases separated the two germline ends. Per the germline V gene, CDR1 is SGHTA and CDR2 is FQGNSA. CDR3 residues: CASSLEVGGSEKLFF. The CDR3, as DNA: TGTGCCAGCAGCTTAGAGGTGGGGGGAAGTGAAAAACTGTTTTTT.

This CDR3 reads CSVEQGAELFF. In nucleotides, the CDR3 is TGCAGCGTCGAACAGGGGGCAGAACTGTTTTTT. The chain joins TRBV29-1 to TRBJ1-4; 9 nucleotides line up with TRBD1. CDR1 SQVTM and CDR2 ANQGSEA come from the germline V gene. Losses at the gene ends were 6 bases for V and 12 bases for J; bases not matched to a gene: 5. This CDR3 region has 11 residues. Based on the CDR3 plus reference TRBV29-1 and TRBJ1-4, the full variable domain is SAVISQKPSRDICQRGTSLTIQCQVDSQVTMMFWYRQQPGQSLTLIATANQGSEATYESGFVIDKFPISRPNLTFSTLTVSNMSPEDSSIYLCSVEQGAELFFGSGTQLSVL.

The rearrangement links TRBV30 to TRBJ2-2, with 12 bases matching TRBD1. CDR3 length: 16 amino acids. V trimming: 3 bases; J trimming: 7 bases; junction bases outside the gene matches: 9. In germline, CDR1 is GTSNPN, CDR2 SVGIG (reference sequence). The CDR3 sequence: CAWRERDRGRHGELFF. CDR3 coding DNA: TGTGCCTGGAGGGAGAGGGACAGGGGGCGTCACGGGGAGCTGTTTTTT. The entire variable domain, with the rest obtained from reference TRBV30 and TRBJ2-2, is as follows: SQTIHQWPATLVQPVGSPLSLECTVEGTSNPNLYWYRQAAGRGLQLLFYSVGIGQISSEVPQNLSASRPQDRQFILSSKKLLLSDSGFYLCAWRERDRGRHGELFFGEGSRLTVL.

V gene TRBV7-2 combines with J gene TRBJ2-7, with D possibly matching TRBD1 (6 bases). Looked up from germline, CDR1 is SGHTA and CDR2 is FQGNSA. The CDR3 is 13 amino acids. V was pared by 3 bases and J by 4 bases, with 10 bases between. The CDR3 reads CASSFPGVYEQYF. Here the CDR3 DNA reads TGTGCCAGCAGCTTTCCAGGGGTTTACGAGCAGTACTTC.

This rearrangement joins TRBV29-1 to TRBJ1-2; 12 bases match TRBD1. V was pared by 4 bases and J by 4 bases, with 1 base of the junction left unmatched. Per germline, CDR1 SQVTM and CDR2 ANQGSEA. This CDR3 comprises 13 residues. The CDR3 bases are TGCAGCGTTGGGGGACAGGGGGCCTATGGCTACACCTTC. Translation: CSVGGQGAYGYTF.